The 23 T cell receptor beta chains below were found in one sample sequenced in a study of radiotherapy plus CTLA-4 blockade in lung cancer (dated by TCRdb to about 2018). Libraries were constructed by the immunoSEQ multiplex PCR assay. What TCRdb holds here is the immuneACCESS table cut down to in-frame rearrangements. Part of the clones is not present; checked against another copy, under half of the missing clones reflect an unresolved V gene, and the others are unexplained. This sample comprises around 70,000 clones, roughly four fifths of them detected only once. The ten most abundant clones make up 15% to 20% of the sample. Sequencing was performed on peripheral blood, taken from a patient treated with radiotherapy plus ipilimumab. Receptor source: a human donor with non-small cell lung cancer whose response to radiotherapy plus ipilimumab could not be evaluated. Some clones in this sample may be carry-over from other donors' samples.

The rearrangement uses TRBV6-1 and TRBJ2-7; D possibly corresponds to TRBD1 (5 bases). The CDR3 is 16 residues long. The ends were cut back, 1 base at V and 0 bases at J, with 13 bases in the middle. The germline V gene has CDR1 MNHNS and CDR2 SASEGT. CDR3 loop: CASSEVGWGHSYEQYF. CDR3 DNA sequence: TGTGCCAGCAGTGAAGTTGGTTGGGGCCACTCCTACGAGCAGTACTTC.

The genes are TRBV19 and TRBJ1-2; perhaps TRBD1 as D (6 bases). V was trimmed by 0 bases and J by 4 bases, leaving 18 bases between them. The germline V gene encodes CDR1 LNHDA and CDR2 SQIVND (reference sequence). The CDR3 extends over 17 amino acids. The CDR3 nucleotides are TGTGCCAGTAGTATAGATCAAGGCAGGGGAAGGGGCTATGGCTACACCTTC. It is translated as CASSIDQGRGRGYGYTF.

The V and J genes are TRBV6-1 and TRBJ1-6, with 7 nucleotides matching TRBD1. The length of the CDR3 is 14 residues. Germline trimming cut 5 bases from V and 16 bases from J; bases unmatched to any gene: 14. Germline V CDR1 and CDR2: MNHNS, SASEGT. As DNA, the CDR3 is TGTGCCAGCAGTTATGAGGGGGCCTCGGGGTTTCTCCACTTT. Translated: CASSYEGASGFLHF.

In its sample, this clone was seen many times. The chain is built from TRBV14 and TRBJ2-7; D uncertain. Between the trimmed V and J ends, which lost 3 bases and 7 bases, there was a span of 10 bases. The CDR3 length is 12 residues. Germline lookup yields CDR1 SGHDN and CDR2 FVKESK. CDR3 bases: TGTGCCAGCAGCCACAGGTTAACGGAGCAGTACTTC. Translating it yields CASSHRLTEQYF.

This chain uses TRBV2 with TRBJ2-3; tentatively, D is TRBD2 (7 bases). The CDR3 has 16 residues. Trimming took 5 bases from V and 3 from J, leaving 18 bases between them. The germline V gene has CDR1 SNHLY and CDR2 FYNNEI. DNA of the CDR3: TGTGCCAGCAGTCCCCCTGGGGGGGGGCCAACAGATACGCAGTATTTT. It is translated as CASSPPGGGPTDTQYF.

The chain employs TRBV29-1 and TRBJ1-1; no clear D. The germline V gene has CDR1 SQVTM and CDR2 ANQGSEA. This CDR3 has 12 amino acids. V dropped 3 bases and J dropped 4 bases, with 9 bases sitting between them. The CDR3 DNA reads TGCAGCGTTGATAGCAAGTCCACTGAAGCTTTCTTT. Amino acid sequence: CSVDSKSTEAFF.

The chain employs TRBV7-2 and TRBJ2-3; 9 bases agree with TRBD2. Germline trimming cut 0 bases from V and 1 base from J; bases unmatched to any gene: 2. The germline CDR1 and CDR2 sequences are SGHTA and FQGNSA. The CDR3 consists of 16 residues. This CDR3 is CASSLASSGGTDTQYF. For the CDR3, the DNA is TGTGCCAGCAGCTTAGCGTCTAGCGGGGGCACAGATACGCAGTATTTT.

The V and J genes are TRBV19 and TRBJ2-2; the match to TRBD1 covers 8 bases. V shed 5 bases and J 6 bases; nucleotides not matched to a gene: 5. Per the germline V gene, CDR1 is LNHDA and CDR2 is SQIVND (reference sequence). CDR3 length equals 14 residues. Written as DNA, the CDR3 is TGTGCCAGTAGTCCCCAGGGGGCCGCCGGGGAGCTGTTTTTT. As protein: CASSPQGAAGELFF.

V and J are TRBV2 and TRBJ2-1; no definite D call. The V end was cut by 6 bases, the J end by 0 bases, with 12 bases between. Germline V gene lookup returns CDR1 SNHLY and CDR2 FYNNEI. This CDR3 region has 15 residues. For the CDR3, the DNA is TGTGCCAGCAGGGAGATGACGTTCTCCTACAATGAGCAGTTCTTC. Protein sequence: CASREMTFSYNEQFF.

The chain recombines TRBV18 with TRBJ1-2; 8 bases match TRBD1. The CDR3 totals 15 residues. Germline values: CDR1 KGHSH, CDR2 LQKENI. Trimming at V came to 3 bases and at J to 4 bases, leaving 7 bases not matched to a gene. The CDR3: CASSPGQGGTYGYTF. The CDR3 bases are TGTGCCAGCTCACCCGGACAGGGAGGCACCTATGGCTACACCTTC.

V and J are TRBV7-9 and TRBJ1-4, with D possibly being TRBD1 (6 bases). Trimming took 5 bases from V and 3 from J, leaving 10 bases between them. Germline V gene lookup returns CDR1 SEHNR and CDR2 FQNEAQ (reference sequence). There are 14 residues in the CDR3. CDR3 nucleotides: TGTGCCAGCAGCAAAAGGACAGCTAATGAAAAACTGTTTTTT. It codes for CASSKRTANEKLFF. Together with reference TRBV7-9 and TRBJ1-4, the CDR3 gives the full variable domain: DTGVSQNPRHKITKRGQNVTFRCDPISEHNRLYWYRQTLGQGPEFLTYFQNEAQLEKSRLLSDRFSAERPKGSFSTLEIQRTEQGDSAMYLCASSKRTANEKLFFGSGTQLSVL.

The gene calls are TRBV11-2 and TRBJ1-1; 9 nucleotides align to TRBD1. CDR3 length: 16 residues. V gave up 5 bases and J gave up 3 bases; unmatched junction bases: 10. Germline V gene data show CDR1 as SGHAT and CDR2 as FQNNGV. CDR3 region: CASSPNRGHVDTEAFF. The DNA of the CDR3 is TGTGCCAGCAGCCCAAACAGGGGGCATGTCGACACTGAAGCTTTCTTT. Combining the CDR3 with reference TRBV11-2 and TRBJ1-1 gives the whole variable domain EAGVAQSPRYKIIEKRQSVAFWCNPISGHATLYWYQQILGQGPKLLIQFQNNGVVDDSQLPKDRFSAERLKGVDSTLKIQPAKLEDSAVYLCASSPNRGHVDTEAFFGQGTRLTVV.

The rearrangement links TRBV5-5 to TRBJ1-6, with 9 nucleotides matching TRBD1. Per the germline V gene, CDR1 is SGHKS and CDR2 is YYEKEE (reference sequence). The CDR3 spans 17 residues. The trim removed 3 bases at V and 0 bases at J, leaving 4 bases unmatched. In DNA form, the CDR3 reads TGTGCCAGCAGCTCTGGGACAGGGAGCTCCTATAATTCACCCCTCCACTTT. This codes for CASSSGTGSSYNSPLHF.

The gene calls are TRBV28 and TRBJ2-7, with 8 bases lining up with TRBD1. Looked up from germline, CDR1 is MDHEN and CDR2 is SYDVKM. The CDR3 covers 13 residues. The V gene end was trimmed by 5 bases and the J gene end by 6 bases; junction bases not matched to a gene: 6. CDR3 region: CASSITTGAEQYF. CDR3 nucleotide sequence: TGTGCCAGCAGTATAACGACAGGGGCCGAGCAGTACTTC.

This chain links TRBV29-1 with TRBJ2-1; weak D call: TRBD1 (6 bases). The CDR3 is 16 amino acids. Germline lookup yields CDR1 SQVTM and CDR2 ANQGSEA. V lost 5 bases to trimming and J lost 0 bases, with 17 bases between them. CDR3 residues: CSVPGPTGRSYNEQFF. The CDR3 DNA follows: TGCAGCGTTCCCGGTCCCACAGGGCGCTCCTACAATGAGCAGTTCTTC.

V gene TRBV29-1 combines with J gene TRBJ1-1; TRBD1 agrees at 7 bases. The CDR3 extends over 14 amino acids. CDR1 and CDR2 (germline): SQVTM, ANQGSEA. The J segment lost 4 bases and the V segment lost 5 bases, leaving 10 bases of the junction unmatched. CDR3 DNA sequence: TGCAGCGTTATGAGGGGGCCGGTGGGCACTGAAGCTTTCTTT. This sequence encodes CSVMRGPVGTEAFF.

Here the CDR3 reads CASSPIQGDYEQYF. The CDR3 nucleotides are TGTGCCAGCTCACCCATTCAGGGGGACTACGAGCAGTACTTC. The rearrangement uses TRBV18 and TRBJ2-7; 7 bases align to TRBD1. J gave up 3 bases and V 3 bases, and 5 bases lay outside the gene matches. The length of the CDR3 is 14 residues. Looked up from germline, CDR1 is KGHSH and CDR2 is LQKENI. Full variable domain (rest looked up from reference TRBV18 and TRBJ2-7): NAGVMQNPRHLVRRRGQEARLRCSPMKGHSHVYWYRQLPEEGLKFMVYLQKENIIDESGMPKERFSAEFPKEGPSILRIQQVVRGDSAAYFCASSPIQGDYEQYFGPGTRLTVT.

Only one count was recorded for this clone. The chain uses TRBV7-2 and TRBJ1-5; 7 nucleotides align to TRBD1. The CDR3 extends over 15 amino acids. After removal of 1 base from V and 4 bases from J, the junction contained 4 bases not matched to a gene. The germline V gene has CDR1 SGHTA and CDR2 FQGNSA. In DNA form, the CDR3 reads TGTGCCAGCAGCTTAGTGGGACAGTTAAATCAGCCCCAGCATTTT. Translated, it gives CASSLVGQLNQPQHF.

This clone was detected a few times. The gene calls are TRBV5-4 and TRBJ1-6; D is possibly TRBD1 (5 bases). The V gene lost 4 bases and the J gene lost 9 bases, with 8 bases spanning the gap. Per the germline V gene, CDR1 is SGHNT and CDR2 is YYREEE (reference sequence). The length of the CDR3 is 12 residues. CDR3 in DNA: TGTGCCAGCAGCCGACAGAGTTCACCCCTCCACTTT. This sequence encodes CASSRQSSPLHF.

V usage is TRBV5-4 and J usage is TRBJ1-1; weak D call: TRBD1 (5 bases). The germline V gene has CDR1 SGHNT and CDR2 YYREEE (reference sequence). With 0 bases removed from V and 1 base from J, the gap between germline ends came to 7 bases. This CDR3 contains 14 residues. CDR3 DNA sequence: TGTGCCAGCAGCTTGGGACAGACGAACACTGAAGCTTTCTTT. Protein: CASSLGQTNTEAFF. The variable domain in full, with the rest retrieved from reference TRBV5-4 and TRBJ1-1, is ETGVTQSPTHLIKTRGQQVTLRCSSQSGHNTVSWYQQALGQGPQFIFQYYREEENGRGNFPPRFSGLQFPNYSSELNVNALELDDSALYLCASSLGQTNTEAFFGQGTRLTVV.

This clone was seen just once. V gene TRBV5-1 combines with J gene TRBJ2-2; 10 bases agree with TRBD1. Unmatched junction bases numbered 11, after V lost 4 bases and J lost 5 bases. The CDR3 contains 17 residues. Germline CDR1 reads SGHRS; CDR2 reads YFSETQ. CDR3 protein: CASSDGTGASWTGELFF. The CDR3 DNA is TGCGCCAGCAGCGACGGGACAGGGGCCTCGTGGACCGGGGAGCTGTTTTTT.

This CDR3 is CASRPGTGGFYEQYF. The CDR3 DNA is TGTGCCAGCAGACCCGGGACAGGGGGCTTCTACGAGCAGTACTTC. This chain connects TRBV6-5 to TRBJ2-7, with 12 bases matching TRBD1. There are 15 residues in the CDR3. V lost 6 bases, J lost 3 bases, and 6 bases stayed unmatched. The germline V gene encodes CDR1 MNHEY and CDR2 SVGAGI.

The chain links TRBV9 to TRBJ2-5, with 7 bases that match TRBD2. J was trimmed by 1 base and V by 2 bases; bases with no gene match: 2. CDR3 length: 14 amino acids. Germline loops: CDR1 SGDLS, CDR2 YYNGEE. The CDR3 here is CASSVLAGQETQYF. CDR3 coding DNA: TGTGCCAGCAGCGTCTTAGCGGGCCAAGAGACCCAGTACTTC.